This T cell receptor beta chain was observed in a study of T cells in Graves' hyperthyroidism and ophthalmopathy. At the level of the study: Peripheral blood sampling occurred at initial diagnosis, before any treatment.

Clinicians diagnosed patients from clinical symptoms, serum thyroxine and TRAb, thyroid ultrasound and orbital computed tomography. The PBMCs had their origin in approximately 10 ml of fresh peripheral blood. Amplification targeted TCR beta CDR3 regions from RNA transcripts. HTBI primers were used for first-round RT-PCR of the TCR CDR3. Using its own MiXCR run on the multiplex PCR reads, TCRdb lists one record per CDR3 protein. This table has more than 300,000 distinct CDR3 sequences, 11% to 15% appearing once. Regarding the study as a whole: Ophthalmopathy was distinguished from stable hyperthyroidism by 13 V-J signatures.

Trimming removed 5 bases at V and 4 bases at J, with 14 bases between. The CDR3 extends over 14 amino acids. On this clonotype itself: What it recognizes is unknown.

The material sequenced was blood. The chain combines TRBV12-3 or TRBV12-4 with TRBJ1-1; D is ambiguous. The receptor was derived from a woman aged 25 to 45 with Graves' hyperthyroidism. The CDR3 coding sequence is TGTGCCAGCAGTCCCTCAGGTGGTGGCACTGAAGCTTTCTTT. Its protein product is CASSPSGGGTEAFF.